The next 11 T cell receptor beta chains were all read from a single sample in a study of T cells in Graves' hyperthyroidism and ophthalmopathy. Amplification targeted TCR beta CDR3 regions from RNA transcripts. An initial round of RT-PCR targeting the TCR CDR3 relied on the HTBI primer set. TCRdb re-called the multiplex PCR reads through MiXCR, storing one row per CDR3 protein. Of hundreds of thousands of distinct CDR3 sequences in the sample, 15% to 20% were seen once. The sequencing input was blood. The origin of the receptors is a middle-aged man with Graves' ophthalmopathy.

In this sample, this clonotype turned up many times. The chain is built from TRBV2 and TRBJ2-3, with 10 positions matching TRBD1. The V and J ends lost 7 bases and 3 bases, in that order; junction bases with no gene match: 1. The germline CDR1 and CDR2 sequences are SNHLY and FYNNEI. The CDR3 sequence is 13 residues long. The CDR3 protein is CASKDRGTDTQYF. CDR3 DNA sequence: TGTGCCAGCAAGGACAGGGGGACAGATACGCAGTATTTT.

This clonotype was observed a few times. The CDR3 bases are TGCAGTGCTACCTCACCGAACACTGAAGCTTTCTTT. It translates to CSATSPNTEAFF. The chain links TRBV20-1 to TRBJ1-1; D call uncertain. The CDR3 spans 12 residues. Trimming stripped 4 bases from V and 1 base from J, with 7 bases between. Germline V gene sequence: CDR1 DFQATT, CDR2 SNEGSKA (reference sequence).

This clonotype was seen ten or more times. The chain links TRBV11-2 to TRBJ2-4, with 15 positions matching TRBD2. CDR1 SGHAT and CDR2 FQNNGV come from the germline V gene. The CDR3 has 22 residues. The V gene end was trimmed by 5 bases and the J gene end by 0 bases; junction bases not matched to a gene: 17. The CDR3 DNA follows: TGTGCCAGCAGCCCTACGACGGGACTAGCGGGAGGAAACCCCTTAGCCAAAAACATTCAGTACTTC. Its protein is CASSPTTGLAGGNPLAKNIQYF.

This chain joins TRBV4-3 and TRBJ2-1, with 8 bases that match TRBD2. The CDR3 is 16 residues long. Germline values: CDR1 LGHNA, CDR2 YSLEER. After removal of 0 bases from V and 9 bases from J, the junction contained 10 bases not matched to a gene. The CDR3 DNA is TGCGCCAGCAGCCAAGATAGGACGGGAGGGCTTGTTGAGCAGTTCTTC. Residues: CASSQDRTGGLVEQFF.

The V call is TRBV20-1, the J call TRBJ2-7; 9 nucleotides agree with TRBD2. Looked up from germline, CDR1 is DFQATT and CDR2 is SNEGSKA (reference sequence). J gave up 0 bases and V 6 bases, and 15 bases lay outside the gene matches. The CDR3 contains 17 residues. CDR3 nucleotides: TGCAGTGCCCACGGTGAGGTAGCGGGAGTGATCTCCTACGAGCAGTACTTC. It encodes CSAHGEVAGVISYEQYF.

This clonotype has at least ten counts. V usage is TRBV18 and J usage is TRBJ1-6; no clear D gene. The V and J ends lost 4 bases and 0 bases respectively, with 4 bases between them. CDR1 and CDR2 from the germline V gene are KGHSH and LQKENI. The CDR3 extends over 14 amino acids. The CDR3 nucleotides read TGTGCCAGCTCACAGAGCTCCTATAATTCACCCCTCCACTTT. Amino acid sequence: CASSQSSYNSPLHF.

This clonotype came up many times. The J gene is TRBJ2-7, the V gene TRBV2; D is perhaps TRBD2 (6 bases). CDR3 length: 13 amino acids. V shed 4 bases and J shed 9 bases, with 16 bases lying between them. The germline gives CDR1 SNHLY, CDR2 FYNNEI. The CDR3 DNA reads TGTGCCAGCAGTGCCAGCGGGTGGCCCTCGCAGTACTTC. It encodes CASSASGWPSQYF.

The chain recombines TRBV30 with TRBJ2-7; D is possibly TRBD1 or TRBD2 (6 bases each). Germline CDR1 and CDR2: GTSNPN and SVGIG (reference sequence). This CDR3 is built from 14 residues. V lost 5 bases, J lost 0 bases, and 14 bases lay in between. The CDR3 here is CAWGGTNTSYEQYF. The DNA for the CDR3 is TGTGCCTGGGGAGGGACAAATACCTCCTACGAGCAGTACTTC.

This clonotype was recorded at least ten times. The V and J genes are TRBV6-1 and TRBJ1-1; D gene unclear. CDR1 and CDR2 from the germline V gene are MNHNS and SASEGT. The V and J ends lost 8 bases and 3 bases respectively, with 13 bases between them. CDR3 length equals 13 residues. CDR3 protein: CASLPGLDTEAFF. CDR3 nucleotide sequence: TGTGCCAGCCTGCCAGGTTTAGACACTGAAGCTTTCTTT.

This chain joins TRBV7-2 and TRBJ2-5; possible D gene TRBD1, 6 bases. V was cut by 1 base and J by 4 bases, with 10 bases left in between. The CDR3 covers 14 residues. Germline CDR1 SGHTA, CDR2 FQGNSA. The CDR3 bases are TGTGCCAGCAGCTTAGTATCCAGGGGAGAGACCCAGTACTTC. Encoded protein: CASSLVSRGETQYF.

This sequence joins TRBV2 and TRBJ2-7; D may be TRBD2 (5 bases). Germline V CDR1 and CDR2: SNHLY, FYNNEI. V shed 4 bases and J shed 5 bases, with 9 bases lying between them. CDR3 length equals 12 residues. The CDR3 bases are TGTGCCAGCAGTGTCGTCGGGAACGAGCAGTACTTC. Protein sequence: CASSVVGNEQYF.